This T cell receptor (beta chain) was recorded in a study of shared clonotypes between healthy human individuals (dated by TCRdb to the early 2020s). Broadly, across the study: The cohort comprised two women and a few men aged 18 to 49 years. Blood TCR repertoires of five healthy adults were deeply sequenced to estimate repertoire size and the extent of clonotype sharing between individuals. For each donor, CD4 naive and CD4 memory were each given three plates, CD8 naive was given two plates, and CD8 memory was given one plate. Leukapheresis yielded between about 0.94 and 8.9 billion PBMCs per donor. Different laboratories and diverse techniques were used to prepare libraries and sequence TCR repertoires, to increase sequencing depth and limit assay-specific biases. Study-wide conclusions, independent of this receptor: Sampling was restricted to blood, and TCR repertoires in tissue are likely to differ from TCR repertoires in blood. Because the study included a small number of donors, the genetic and exposure-history diversity represented was limited. Based on pairwise subsampling, the degree of clonotype sharing among donors was expected to be affected by sequencing depth. Across four donors, roughly 5.4% of naive CD4, approximately 3.6% of naive CD8, 2% to 2.5% of memory CD4, and under 0.45% of memory CD8 clonotypes were shared. Clonotypes shared by all four sorted-subset donors showed higher generation probabilities than non-shared clonotypes. Larger estimated clonotype richness was generally found for naive subsets than for memory subsets. Incomplete sequencing was indicated by rarefaction of sorted-subset datasets, despite the large sequencing depth.

Donors were healthy HIV-negative adults with no recently reported acute infections or vaccinations. Only Caucasian adults living in Nashville, Tennessee, USA were represented among the donors. CD4+ T cells were enriched by magnetic negative selection; naive cells were then positively selected on CD45RA, and the negative fraction formed the memory subset. After blood collection by leukapheresis, PBMCs were isolated using Ficoll-Histopaque density gradient centrifugation and then cryopreserved in the vapor phase of liquid nitrogen. Analytical flow cytometry was used to check the purity and quantity of each magnetically sorted T cell population. Genomic DNA was isolated from every sorted fraction and measured by UV absorbance on a Nanodrop 2000c. Using the deep immunoSEQ assay, TCR CDR3 regions were amplified from genomic DNA by multiplex PCR. Genomic DNA extracted from each cell subset was distributed evenly over all wells of several immunoSEQ 96-well plates, and each plate served as one replicate. For sorted subsets, roughly 0.2 ug genomic DNA, equal to 30,000 or so T cell genomes, was loaded into each replicate PCR. The purified libraries were quantified using a Qubit 3.0 fluorometer, sized with a Bioanalyzer 2100, and then quantified again using the KAPA Library Quantification kit. A separate single-read 150-cycle Illumina NextSeq 550 flow cell was used to sequence each immunoSEQ 96-well plate. Under the source paper's analysis protocol: Because only junctional sequences without quality scores were contained in the immunoSEQ output, filtering matching that applied to full-length reads could not be performed. Sequences were annotated with PyIR, a Python wrapper for IgBLAST v1.9, using IMGT germline references to assign V/J genes and CDR3. Reads with weak V/J assignments (E-value above 1e-6), missing CDR3, stop codons, out-of-frame junctions, or ambiguous translated residues were removed. A V3J clonotype was defined by an identical inferred V gene, J gene, and CDR3 amino acid sequence. Percentage overlap between repertoires was calculated by dividing the number of shared unique clonotypes by the size of the smaller repertoire. Three approaches were used to assess repertoire richness: RTK rarefaction, the Chao1 estimator, and Recon v2.1 estimates of unobserved clonotypes. OLGA was used to compute generation probabilities for all TCRbeta clonotypes that the gDNA method yielded from a handful of donors. The table comes from immuneACCESS by way of TCRdb, which keeps in-frame sequences with V and J called. Part of the clones is missing from these tables; in studies checked, under half for an unresolved V gene and the rest for unknown reasons. That table supplies the V and J calls and clone size; D and trimming were determined from the DNA. The sample contains 2 million to 2.5 million clones, roughly 93% of them found a single time. 0.39% of the sample rests with the top ten.

The CDR3 goes from the cysteine to the phenylalanine over 12 residues. Only the CDR3 region is kept as DNA, spanning 36 bases read in frame from base 1. For CDR1 and CDR2, the germline V gene lists KGHSH and LQKENI. V is shortened by 3 bases, J by 2 bases, and the region joining them spans 4 bases. Points on this clone: It lacks a known antigen. Base qualities are not recorded, but no much larger clone differs from it by a single base. The same CDR3 also results from other DNA sequences found in this sample.

The receptor's source is a man aged 18-30 years in good health. Some clones in this sample may be carry-over from other donors' samples. The sequenced sample consisted of naive CD4+ T cells from PBMCs. Interpreted using the paper, the cell subset or site label stands for: CD45RA+ positively selected. The rearrangement combines TRBV18 with TRBJ1-1; there is no confident call for the D gene. The nucleotide sequence reads as follows: TGTGCCAGCTCACCGCGTAACACTGAAGCTTTCTTT. It translates to CASSPRNTEAFF.